This T cell receptor beta chain is from a study of blood T cell repertoires in COVID-19 (TCRdb year 2020). At the level of the whole study: Collaborator samples came from the United States, Italy and Spain and covered acute and convalescent phases of COVID-19. The material from the prospective study consisted of cDNA or gDNA derived from T cells, B-cell-depleted T cells, or PBMCs. Deeply sampled blood TCRbeta repertoires from subjects exposed to, actively infected with, or recovered from COVID-19 were included in the dataset. The repertoires were released in a freely available public database intended as a resource for research on the immune response to SARS-CoV-2. Samples were obtained from the ongoing ImmuneRACE study (first 160 participants) and from about 1,300 subjects provided by 6 global collaborators. A de-identified subject ID, COVID-19 status, age in years and sex were almost always included in the sample metadata. Where available, HLA class I and class II types were obtained from metadata supplied by the sample provider rather than from assay-based typing. General conclusions and limits of the study: The quantity of clinical and demographic metadata differed by source and by participant and was supplied without curation.

The collaborating institutions used their own protocols to collect whole blood in K2EDTA tubes. For TCRbeta analysis, collaborators shipped samples in one of three forms: frozen whole blood, isolated PBMCs, or DNA extracted from either of those sample types. The immunoSEQ Assay, a bias-controlled multiplex PCR, was used to amplify TCRbeta CDR3 regions from genomic DNA. The authors' analysis ran thus. The number of nucleated cells in each sample was estimated by amplification of reference gene primers within the assay. To quantify the absolute abundance of each unique TCRbeta CDR3 rearrangement, sequence reads were collapsed and filtered. For each sample, productive Simpson clonality was calculated as the square root of Simpson's diversity index across productive rearrangements. TCRdb obtained this table from immuneACCESS and retained in-frame rearrangements with V and J assigned. These tables miss some clones; where compared with another copy, unresolved V genes account for less than half of the shortfall, and the remainder is unexplained. V and J calls and clone size follow that table, whereas D and trimming were derived from the DNA. This sample holds under 150,000 clones; around 85% were observed only once. The top ten constitute 4.3% of the sample.

On this clone: Its antigen is still unknown. One base away there is no much larger clone; base qualities are not given.

Taken from the germline V gene, the CDR1 and CDR2 loops are SGHAT and FQNNGV. The CDR3 goes from the cysteine to the phenylalanine over 17 residues. The DNA shown is the 51-base CDR3, in frame from base 1. The germline V and J ends show losses of 5 bases and 4 bases respectively, and no gene match explains 12 bases of the junction. The chain employs TRBV11-2 and TRBJ2-3; 10 bases in the junction line up with TRBD2. The sample was peripheral blood. This sequence was found in a human donor in a cohort sampled during active COVID-19. CDR3 loop: CASSAHGASGGSDTQYF. The DNA reads TGTGCCAGCAGCGCCCATGGGGCTAGCGGGGGATCAGATACGCAGTATTTT. Full variable domain (CDR3 extended with the reference TRBV11-2 and TRBJ2-3 proteins): EAGVAQSPRYKIIEKRQSVAFWCNPISGHATLYWYQQILGQGPKLLIQFQNNGVVDDSQLPKDRFSAERLKGVDSTLKIQPAKLEDSAVYLCASSAHGASGGSDTQYFGPGTRLTVL.